The TCR beta chain under discussion was sequenced for a study of lymphopenia after photon versus proton radiotherapy. General observations from the study: A bigger post-nadir fall in TCR diversity correlated inversely with survival time in deceased patients. Proton therapy kept repertoires fairly stable, unlike photons, which gained effector/memory cells. After lymphocyte nadir, photon-treated repertoires showed oligoclonal expansion, especially CD8+ Temra.

The protocol was immunoSEQ multiplex PCR, while the TCRdb copy is restricted to in-frame clones and leaves out a portion. Among roughly 76,000 clones listed, about 90% were seen once. The V end was cut by 4 bases, the J end by 5 bases, with 11 bases between. The CDR3 runs to 13 residues. The germline V gene has CDR1 SEHNR and CDR2 FQNEAQ (reference sequence). With respect to this clone: The antigen remains undetermined.

This receptor was obtained from a woman aged 40 to 49 with cholangiocarcinoma. The J gene is TRBJ2-5, the V gene TRBV7-9; D call uncertain. The material was peripheral blood, obtained from a patient treated with photon-based radiotherapy. CDR3 sequence reads: CASSWAAAETQYF. The CDR3 DNA reads as TGTGCCAGCAGCTGGGCGGCCGCGGAGACCCAGTACTTC.